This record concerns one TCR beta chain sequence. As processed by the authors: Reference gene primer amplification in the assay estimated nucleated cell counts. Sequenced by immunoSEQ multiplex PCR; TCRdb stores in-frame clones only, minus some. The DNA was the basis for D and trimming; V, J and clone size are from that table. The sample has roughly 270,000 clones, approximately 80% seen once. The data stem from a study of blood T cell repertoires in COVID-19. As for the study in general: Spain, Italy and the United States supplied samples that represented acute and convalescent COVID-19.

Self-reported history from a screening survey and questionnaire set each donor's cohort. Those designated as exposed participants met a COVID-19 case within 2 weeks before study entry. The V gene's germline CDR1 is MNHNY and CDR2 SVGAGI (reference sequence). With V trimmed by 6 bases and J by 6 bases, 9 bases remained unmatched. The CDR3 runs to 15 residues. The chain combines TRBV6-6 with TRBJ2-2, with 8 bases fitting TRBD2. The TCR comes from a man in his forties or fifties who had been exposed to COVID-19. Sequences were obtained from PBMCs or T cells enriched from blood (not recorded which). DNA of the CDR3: TGTGCCAGCAGCCGAAGCGGGAGTGGGTCCGGGGAGCTGTTTTTT. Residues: CASSRSGSGSGELFF.